The source of this T cell receptor beta chain is a study of T cells and Merkel cell carcinoma outcomes. This clone has only one observation. Its antigen is not identified. Method: immunoSEQ multiplex PCR; TCRdb's copy keeps in-frame clones and lacks some. This table has about 19,000 clones, about 80% appearing once. Findings and caveats of the study: In Merkel cell carcinoma, repertoire and T-cell density reportedly predicted outcomes.

Trimming removed 4 bases at V and 4 bases at J, with 16 bases between. CDR3 length: 15 residues. CDR1 and CDR2 from the germline V gene are SGHRS and YFSETQ. The TCR originated in a human donor with Merkel cell carcinoma. Sequencing was done on a sample of tumor tissue from Merkel cell carcinoma. The rearrangement joins TRBV5-1 to TRBJ2-3, with a tentative D call TRBD2 (5 bases). The CDR3: CASSQSRERADTQYF. The DNA of the CDR3 is TGCGCCAGCAGCCAGTCCCGGGAAAGGGCAGATACGCAGTATTTT.